The 2 T cell receptor beta chains given below trace back to one sample, sequenced in a study of CD8+ T cells in alopecia areata (dated by TCRdb to the late 2010s). Libraries were constructed by the immunoSEQ multiplex PCR assay. To provide template for TCR sequencing, every sample had RNA extracted and reverse transcribed into cDNA. TCRdb took this table from immuneACCESS and kept in-frame rearrangements with V and J called. Such tables lack part of the clones; where checked against another copy, unresolved V genes explain under half of the gap, and the rest is unexplained. The sample records some 110,000 clones, roughly 69% of which are singletons. Of the sample, 2.8% is held by the ten largest clones. The sequenced material came from CD4+ T cells sorted from blood. These receptors all stem from a human donor in good health.

V and J are TRBV5-1 and TRBJ1-2; the match to TRBD1 covers 9 bases. CDR1 and CDR2 (germline): SGHRS, YFSETQ. The CDR3 covers 14 residues. V lost 4 bases, J lost 7 bases, and 8 bases stayed unmatched. In nucleotides, the CDR3 is TGCGCCAGCAGCCAGGGGACAGGGAGTTTTGGCTACACCTTC. The encoded protein is CASSQGTGSFGYTF.

This chain links TRBV4-1 with TRBJ1-2; D gene uncertain. Germline lookup yields CDR1 MGHRA and CDR2 YSYEKL. V was shortened by 0 bases and J by 4 bases, with 0 bases between the two germline ends. CDR3 size: 11 residues. CDR3 nucleotides: TGCGCCAGCAGCCAAGACTATGGCTACACCTTC. Translated: CASSQDYGYTF.